This T cell receptor (beta chain) emerged from a study of cytomegalovirus exposure and HLA in healthy donors (dated by TCRdb to about 2017). Notes on the research overall: According to an earlier analysis of around 600 of the donors, roughly 180 million T cells yielded approximately 120 million unique TCR beta sequences and 250 to 350 Gb of sequence data. Approximately 310 gigabases of sequencing data and 70 million to 85 million unique TCR sequences were included in an early release covering 550 to 650 HLA-typed donors. The genetic ancestry cluster associated with self-reported Caucasian donors included 81% of the 300 to 450 genotyped donors. The study aimed to test whether signatures of past pathogen exposure could be identified by cataloging public T cell receptors. The study profiled the T cell repertoires of more than 500 subjects by immunosequencing and related them to cytomegalovirus serostatus. A separate validation cohort of roughly 130 different subjects was used in addition to the roughly 700-subject first cohort. To predict cytomegalovirus infection status, the study brought together high-throughput TCR immunosequencing, statistical association of individual TCRs with disease status, and machine learning. To study patterns of TCR occurrence, a later analysis re-analyzed previously published TCR beta repertoires from 650 to 750 donors and added high-resolution HLA genotyping. The later analysis used no new phenotypic data to find candidate immune exposures, relying instead on TCR beta sequences and their occurrence across donors. An earlier analysis of 500 to 750 of the donors applied high-throughput TCR beta sequencing to assess whether each TCR beta V gene segment acted as functional or pseudogenic. Donor age, sex, ethnicity and CMV serostatus were compiled alongside the repertoire data. Genome-wide SNP genotypes for about 65% of the roughly 670 donors were used in a later genetic analysis, which treated that subset as a discovery cohort. Every discovery cohort repertoire had been produced on one sequencing platform. HLA typing covered class I and class II loci at four-digit resolution. Typing coverage differed by locus: A, B, C, DRB1 and DQB1 were typed in about 629-640 donors, DQA1 in approximately 520, DPA1 in nearly 610, and DPB1 in about 450. About five DR-DQ haplotypes were handled as single units for association and clustering, since linkage in the cohort was strong. On average, around 200,000 unique TCR beta nucleotide sequences were sequenced per donor among 398 genotyped donors of the cohort, with roughly 18% of those sequences being non-productive. Summary of the overall study and its limitations: The earlier analysis of nearly 600 of the donors excluded roughly 17 rarely observed V segments, including chromosome 9 orphons, because counts were too low. The authors suggested that the approach could potentially be generalized to other disease states and immunological phenotypes. The presence/absence analyses assumed that sequencing depth was roughly uniform across donors, and that assumption may not be true. A cluster of highly shared sequence variants was judged likely to represent a technical artifact of the sequencing pipeline. At a false discovery rate of 0.05, a later analysis linked fewer than 20,000 TCR beta sequences to specific HLA alleles. Some IMGT-functional V segments, including TRBV6-2 and TRBV6-3, could not be distinguished by the 87-base-pair reads and were therefore excluded. The study gave a list of more than 150 TCR beta chains associated with cytomegalovirus. A later analysis found that most CMV-associated TCR beta chains appeared HLA-restricted, with HLA associations seemingly driven largely by CMV exposure. Assigning TCR associations to individual alleles was difficult when HLA alleles, especially DR and DQ, strongly co-occurred. For the cohort, immune exposure information was limited to CMV serostatus. The classifier was reported to diagnose cytomegalovirus status with high specificity and sensitivity in both the original and validation cohorts. A later genetic analysis reported fewer N-insertions in productive TCRs among donors in an Asian-associated ancestry cluster than the roughly 700-donor mean. Because HLA typing was unavailable for some donors at each locus, only the typed subset was used in association tests. In an earlier analysis of about 600 of the donors, most TCR beta V segments appeared in productive rearrangements about 87% or about 30% of the time, broadly matching IMGT annotations. Most TCR sequences were seen in very few donors, while some public TCRs were found in many individuals. The cohort was sequenced for TCR beta chains only, and without alpha or paired-chain data the features that could be detected were limited. In a later analysis, the rate of TCR association differed among HLA loci, with DRB1 alleles having the most associated TCRs and HLA-C alleles having the fewest. Compared with equally common non-associated chains, HLA-associated TCR beta chains in a later analysis were more clonally expanded and had lower generation probabilities. Linkage disequilibrium might explain the correlated functional status among segregating V segments, but an unknown experimental factor could not be ruled out. A later genetic analysis associated a missense DCLRE1C variant with V-gene and J-gene trimming of TCR beta chains, and an independent cohort replicated the association. In a later analysis, several top co-occurrence clusters were reported to appear linked to parvovirus B19, influenza, CMV and Epstein-Barr virus. A further reported finding was that TCR beta sequences accurately predicted the HLA-A and HLA-B alleles for most subjects in the first cohort. In vitro tests confirmed that a few of the cytomegalovirus-associated TCR beta chains recognize cytomegalovirus antigens.

For this clone: No antigen is known for it. Base qualities are not recorded, but no much larger clone differs from it by a single base.

In total, approximately 610 healthy bone marrow donors made up the cohort. At the time of sampling, every cohort member was nominally healthy, though immune exposures that went unrecorded were likely present. The donor tested CMV seropositive, placing the donor among the 289 seropositive members of the cohort. A peripheral blood sample was provided by each donor, and peripheral blood mononuclear cells were used for TCR beta sequencing. Genomic DNA was extracted from the blood cell samples with the Qiagen DNeasy Blood Extraction Kit. Library method: the immunoSEQ multiplex PCR assay. For the multiplex PCR, a mixture combining 60 forward primers for TCR Vbeta segments and 13 reverse primers for TCR Jbeta segments was used. Amplification of the CDR3 region of rearranged TCR beta genes was performed with a multiplex PCR assay on genomic DNA. The amplified TCR beta libraries were sequenced on the Illumina HiSeq System as 87-base-pair reads. The original methods were these. In a later analysis, about 80 million unique TCR beta chains were counted across the roughly 610 repertoires, and roughly 11 million of these chains were shared by at least two donors. To remove PCR and sequencing errors, raw reads were error-corrected and collapsed into unique sequences using a nearest-neighbor algorithm that merged closely related sequences. V, D and J gene segments were assigned by aligning CDR3 sequences to IMGT reference sequences. For a sequence to be retained, at least a six-nucleotide match to both a V gene segment and a J gene segment was required. Rearrangements were called productive when the CDR3 lacked stop codons and stayed in frame with V and J; all others were non-productive. Following IMGT convention, CDR3 was defined as the stretch from the second conserved V-encoded cysteine up to the conserved J-encoded phenylalanine. In an earlier analysis of around 570 of the donors, sequences lacking an unambiguous match to a single V gene segment were excluded. An earlier analysis of fewer than 650 of the donors classified V segments as functional when productive rearrangements were above 56.7% and as segregating when the standard deviation between donors was above 5%. A statistical classification framework was built for diagnosing cytomegalovirus status from the catalog of TCR beta chain sequences. In a later analysis, TCR nucleotide sequences were compared against IMGT/GENE-DB human TR gene sequences so that V and J genes could be assigned. In a later analysis, CDR3 sequences and most-parsimonious VDJ recombination scenarios were assigned using the TCRdist pipeline. A later analysis defined each TCR beta chain by its CDR3 amino acid sequence plus V-gene family, and excluded reads lacking a unique V-gene family. In a later analysis, 550 to 650 highly shared, low-generation-probability nucleotide sequences were removed to address suspected cross-contamination and a sequencing artifact. A later analysis calculated a clonal expansion index for each public chain from normalized within-repertoire ranks of inferred template counts. In a later analysis, generation probabilities were computed with a VDJ recombination model fitted to out-of-frame rearrangements, and the resulting probabilities were checked against IGoR. A later analysis scored TCR-TCR, TCR-HLA and TCR-CMV co-occurrence with hypergeometric tests, applying a repertoire-size bias correction to TCR pairs. To estimate false discovery rates, a later analysis permuted the HLA or CMV assignments 20 times. In a later analysis, co-occurring TCRs were grouped using DBSCAN, with TCRdist sequence similarity added in when clustering inside HLA-allele-positive subsets. Repertoires with fewer than 30,000 or more than 120,000 public chains were left out of co-occurrence clustering, as were four to six repertoires with anomalous nucleotide sharing. Held by TCRdb, this immuneACCESS table contains in-frame sequences only and omits some clones. Under half of the omission traces to an unresolved V gene where checked; the cause of the rest is unknown. For V, J and clone size, that table is used; D and trimming come from the DNA. The sample yields around 27,000 clones; about 64% were counted once. The top ten constitute around two fifths of the sample.

Measured from the cysteine to the phenylalanine, the CDR3 is 18 residues long. The only DNA kept is the CDR3, 54 bases in frame from the first base. For CDR1 and CDR2, the germline V gene (reference sequence) lists LNHDA and SQIVND. V is cut by 3 bases and J by 6 bases, and the space between the germline ends is 21 bases. This chain joins TRBV19 to TRBJ1-6, and TRBD1 may be the D gene, going by 5 matching bases. Sequencing was carried out using PBMCs. The source of this sequence is a male donor in good health and CMV-seropositive. The nucleotides are TGTGCCAGTAGTATGGGAGGTTTTATCGACAGAATTAATTCACCCCTCCACTTT. It translates as CASSMGGFIDRINSPLHF.